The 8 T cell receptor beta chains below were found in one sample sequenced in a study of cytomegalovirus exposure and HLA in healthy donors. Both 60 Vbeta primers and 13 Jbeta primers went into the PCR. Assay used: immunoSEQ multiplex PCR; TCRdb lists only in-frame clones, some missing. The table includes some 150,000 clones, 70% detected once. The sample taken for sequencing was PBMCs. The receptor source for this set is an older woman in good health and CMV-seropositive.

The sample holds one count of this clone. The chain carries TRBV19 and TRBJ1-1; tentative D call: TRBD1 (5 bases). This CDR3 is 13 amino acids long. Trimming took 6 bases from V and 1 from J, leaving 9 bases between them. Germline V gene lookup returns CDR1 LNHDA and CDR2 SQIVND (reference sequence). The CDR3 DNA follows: TGTGCCAGTAGCCTACAGGAGAACACTGAAGCTTTCTTT. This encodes CASSLQENTEAFF.

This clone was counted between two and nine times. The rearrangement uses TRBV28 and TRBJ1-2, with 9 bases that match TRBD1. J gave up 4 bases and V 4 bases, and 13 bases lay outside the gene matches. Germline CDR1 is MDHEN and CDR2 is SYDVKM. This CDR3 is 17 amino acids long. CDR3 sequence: CASSSGTGTGWSYGYTF. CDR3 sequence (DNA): TGTGCCAGCAGTTCGGGTACCGGGACAGGGTGGTCCTATGGCTACACCTTC.

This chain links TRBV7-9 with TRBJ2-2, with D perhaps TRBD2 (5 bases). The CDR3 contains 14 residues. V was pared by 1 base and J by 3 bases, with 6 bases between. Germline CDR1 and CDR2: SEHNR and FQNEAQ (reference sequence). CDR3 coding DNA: TGTGCCAGCAGCTTAGGGGGAGACACCGGGGAGCTGTTTTTT. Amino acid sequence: CASSLGGDTGELFF.

The CDR3 reads CASSPGQGVTAVTEAFF. CDR3 in DNA: TGTGCCAGCAGCCCTGGACAGGGGGTAACGGCGGTCACTGAAGCTTTCTTT. This chain connects TRBV9 to TRBJ1-1, with 10 bases lining up with TRBD1. The CDR3 length is 17 residues. Germline CDR1 is SGDLS and CDR2 is YYNGEE. J was trimmed by 4 bases and V by 4 bases; bases with no gene match: 13.

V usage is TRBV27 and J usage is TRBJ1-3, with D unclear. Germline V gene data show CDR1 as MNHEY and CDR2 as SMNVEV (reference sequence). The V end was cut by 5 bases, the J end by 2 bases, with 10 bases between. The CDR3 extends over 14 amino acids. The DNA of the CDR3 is TGTGCCAGCAGTATGAGTATCCCTGGAAACACCATATATTTT. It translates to CASSMSIPGNTIYF.

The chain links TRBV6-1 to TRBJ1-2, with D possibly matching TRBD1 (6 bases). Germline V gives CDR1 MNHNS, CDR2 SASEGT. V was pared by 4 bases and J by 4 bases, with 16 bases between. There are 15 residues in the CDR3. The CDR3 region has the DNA TGTGCCAGCAGTGTTTACCGGGACACGGGCTATGGCTACACCTTC. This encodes CASSVYRDTGYGYTF.

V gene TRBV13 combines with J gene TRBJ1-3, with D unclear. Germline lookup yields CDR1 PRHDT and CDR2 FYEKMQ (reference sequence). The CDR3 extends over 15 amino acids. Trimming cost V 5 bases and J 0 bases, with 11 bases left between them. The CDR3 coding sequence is TGTGCCAGCAGCCTACCTTCGTTCTCTGGAAACACCATATATTTT. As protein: CASSLPSFSGNTIYF.

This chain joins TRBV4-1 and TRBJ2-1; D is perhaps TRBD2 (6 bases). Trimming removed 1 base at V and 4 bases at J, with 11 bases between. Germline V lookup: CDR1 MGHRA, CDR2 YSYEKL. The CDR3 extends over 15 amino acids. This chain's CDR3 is CASSQGPGEYNEQFF. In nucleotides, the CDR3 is TGCGCCAGCAGCCAAGGTCCGGGAGAGTACAATGAGCAGTTCTTC.